These 5 T cell receptor beta chains share one sample of origin, sequenced in a study of T-cell memory formation after mild COVID-19. One entry per CDR3 protein results from TCRdb running MiXCR on the 5' RACE reads. The table shows 250,000 or so distinct CDR3 sequences, with 15% to 20% occurring only once. The sample was PBMCs or a T cell subset sorted from them (not recorded which). These receptors came from a man between 18 and 35 years old who had mild COVID-19 (a few samples of this study predate the infection). Cell type and time point are not known.

J is TRBJ1-1 and V is TRBV5-4, with 7 bases lining up with TRBD1. The CDR3 totals 15 residues. Trimming removed 4 bases from V and 1 base from J; junction bases left unmatched: 7. The V gene's germline CDR1 is SGHNT and CDR2 YYREEE (reference sequence). In nucleotides, the CDR3 is TGTGCCAGCAGCCAGACAGGGTTGAGGAACACTGAAGCTTTCTTT. This translates into CASSQTGLRNTEAFF.

This clonotype has only one observation. This chain uses TRBV5-1 with TRBJ2-7; D remains unclear. The CDR3 totals 12 residues. Trimming took 0 bases from V and 12 from J, leaving 13 bases between them. Germline V gene sequence: CDR1 SGHRS, CDR2 YFSETQ. CDR3 in DNA: TGCGCCAGCAGCTTGGAGGGCCAAAAGGGGTACTTC. This encodes CASSLEGQKGYF.

The J gene is TRBJ2-1, the V gene TRBV20-1, with 10 positions matching TRBD2. With 6 bases clipped from V and 0 bases from J, the junction kept 5 bases outside the gene matches. The CDR3 totals 15 residues. CDR1 and CDR2 from the germline V gene are DFQATT and SNEGSKA (reference sequence). The CDR3 DNA is TGCAGTGCCAGGGCTAGCGGGAGCTCCTACAATGAGCAGTTCTTC. It codes for CSARASGSSYNEQFF.

This clonotype was detected ten times or more. The chain combines TRBV5-5 with TRBJ2-7, with no clear D. This CDR3 is built from 14 residues. The germline V gene has CDR1 SGHKS and CDR2 YYEKEE (reference sequence). V was pared by 0 bases and J by 10 bases, with 17 bases between. Here the CDR3 DNA reads TGTGCCAGCAGCTTGGCTGTGCCCAGAAGGGATCAGTACTTC. It is translated as CASSLAVPRRDQYF. Variable domain in full (rest from reference TRBV5-5 and TRBJ2-7): DAGVTQSPTHLIKTRGQQVTLRCSPISGHKSVSWYQQVLGQGPQFIFQYYEKEERGRGNFPDRFSARQFPNYSSELNVNALLLGDSALYLCASSLAVPRRDQYFGPGTRLTVT.

The table lists this clonotype with a few counts. The chain has TRBV7-2 and TRBJ2-3; TRBD2 aligns across 12 bases. The length of the CDR3 is 16 residues. Germline assignment: CDR1 SGHTA and CDR2 FQGNSA. V trimming: 5 bases; J trimming: 2 bases; junction bases outside the gene matches: 5. DNA for the CDR3: TGTGCCAGCAGCGCCCCTAGCGGGGGGGCCACAGATACGCAGTATTTT. It translates to CASSAPSGGATDTQYF.